These 22 T cell receptor beta chains originate from one sample sequenced in a study of blood T cell repertoires in COVID-19 (TCRdb year 2020). Library construction relied on the immunoSEQ multiplex PCR assay. TCRdb's version of the immuneACCESS table is confined to in-frame rearrangements and falls short of the full clone set. An unresolved V gene accounts for under half of the shortfall where checked; the remainder is of unknown origin. The sample yields approximately 140,000 clones; 80% to 90% were counted once. About 10% of the sample comes from the top ten. The sample comprised peripheral blood. The source of these receptors is a man aged 55 to 69 with active or convalescent COVID-19.

DNA for the CDR3: TGTGCCAGCAGTTCTGGGCACAGGGGACGTTCACCCCTCCACTTT. Its protein is CASSSGHRGRSPLHF. V usage is TRBV28 and J usage is TRBJ1-6, with 7 bases lining up with TRBD1. This CDR3 spans 15 amino acids. V lost 4 bases and J lost 9; bases outside the gene matches: 9. Germline values: CDR1 MDHEN, CDR2 SYDVKM.

The gene calls are TRBV28 and TRBJ1-6; D unresolved. This CDR3 contains 14 residues. V was shortened by 3 bases and J by 7 bases, with 10 bases between the two germline ends. Germline-derived CDR1 and CDR2 are MDHEN and SYDVKM. The CDR3 region is CASSLNRLNSPLHF. Written as DNA, the CDR3 is TGTGCCAGCAGTTTGAACAGATTAAATTCACCCCTCCACTTT. Looking up the rest from reference TRBV28 and TRBJ1-6 gives the full variable domain: DVKVTQSSRYLVKRTGEKVFLECVQDMDHENMFWYRQDPGLGLRLIYFSYDVKMKEKGDIPEGYSVSREKKERFSLILESASTNQTSMYLCASSLNRLNSPLHFGNGTRLTVT.

This clone was observed once. The chain links TRBV10-3 to TRBJ2-7; D is ambiguous. Deletions cut 8 bases from V and 2 bases from J, with 10 bases between. The CDR3 totals 12 residues. Germline-derived CDR1 and CDR2 are ENHRY and SYGVKD. CDR3 protein: CAISTTPYEQYF. In DNA, the CDR3 is TGTGCCATCTCCACGACTCCCTACGAGCAGTACTTC.

The CDR3 reads CATTFGNTEAFF. CDR3 nucleotide sequence: TGTGCCACAACTTTTGGGAACACTGAAGCTTTCTTT. The chain is built from TRBV28 and TRBJ1-1; D ambiguous. The V end was cut by 10 bases, the J end by 1 base, with 10 bases between. Germline V gives CDR1 MDHEN, CDR2 SYDVKM. The CDR3 is 12 amino acids.

V and J are TRBV5-1 and TRBJ2-7; D perhaps matches TRBD1 (5 bases). CDR1 is SGHRS and CDR2 is YFSETQ in the germline V gene. Deletions cut 5 bases from V and 1 base from J, with 16 bases between. The CDR3 has 15 residues. The CDR3 sequence: CASRGTRTNSYEQYF. DNA for the CDR3: TGCGCCAGCAGAGGTACTCGGACAAATTCCTACGAGCAGTACTTC.

The chain recombines TRBV7-9 with TRBJ2-1; D not resolved. The CDR3 has 12 amino acids. The V and J ends lost 2 bases and 5 bases respectively, with 4 bases between them. The germline V gene has CDR1 SEHNR and CDR2 FQNEAQ (reference sequence). This CDR3 is CASSLSDNEQFF. In DNA, the CDR3 is TGTGCCAGCAGCTTATCGGACAATGAGCAGTTCTTC.

The CDR3 loop is CASSYQGREQFF. CDR3 in DNA: TGTGCCAGCAGTTACCAGGGGCGAGAGCAGTTCTTC. J is TRBJ2-1 and V is TRBV6-6, with TRBD1 as a possible D gene (6 bases). The V end was cut by 2 bases, the J end by 10 bases, with 9 bases between. CDR1 is MNHNY and CDR2 is SVGAGI in the germline V gene (reference sequence). The CDR3 sequence is 12 residues long.

V usage is TRBV4-2 and J usage is TRBJ2-5, with 10 nucleotides matching TRBD2. The J segment lost 5 bases and the V segment lost 4 bases, leaving 7 bases of the junction unmatched. This CDR3 is built from 15 residues. CDR1 is LGHNA, CDR2 YNFKEQ, per germline. CDR3 DNA: TGTGCCAGCAGCCCAGCGGGAGGGTTTTCGGAGACCCAGTACTTC. It codes for CASSPAGGFSETQYF.

This clone was recorded a few times. J is TRBJ2-3 and V is TRBV18, with 9 bases matching TRBD1. The CDR3 has 15 residues. CDR1 is KGHSH and CDR2 is LQKENI in the germline V gene. The V gene end was trimmed by 2 bases and the J gene end by 2 bases; junction bases not matched to a gene: 2. The CDR3, as DNA: TGTGCCAGCTCACCAGGGACAGGGACCACAGATACGCAGTATTTT. Its protein product is CASSPGTGTTDTQYF.

This clone was found once. The V call is TRBV18, the J call TRBJ1-3; D remains unclear. The CDR3 is made up of 15 amino acids. The germline V and J ends were trimmed by 1 base and 4 bases, with 11 bases remaining between them. Germline V lookup: CDR1 KGHSH, CDR2 LQKENI. CDR3 DNA sequence: TGTGCCAGCTCACCACGTGCGGTCCAGGGAAACACCATATATTTT. This codes for CASSPRAVQGNTIYF.

The rearrangement uses TRBV11-2 and TRBJ1-5, with unresolved D. V was shortened by 5 bases and J by 3 bases, with 14 bases between the two germline ends. Looked up from germline, CDR1 is SGHAT and CDR2 is FQNNGV. The CDR3 consists of 15 residues. CDR3 amino acids: CASSLHEALNQPQHF. The DNA for the CDR3 is TGTGCCAGCAGCCTGCACGAGGCCCTCAATCAGCCCCAGCATTTT.

The V call is TRBV28, the J call TRBJ2-7; D unresolved. Germline CDR1 is MDHEN and CDR2 is SYDVKM. V lost 5 bases to trimming and J lost 4 bases, with 9 bases between them. The CDR3 covers 12 residues. The CDR3: CASSPTYYEQYF. The CDR3 nucleotides are TGTGCCAGCAGTCCGACTTATTACGAGCAGTACTTC.

This clone has only one observation. V gene TRBV10-3 combines with J gene TRBJ1-5; D is uncertain. Germline CDR1 and CDR2: ENHRY and SYGVKD. CDR3 length: 14 residues. V lost 3 bases and J lost 0, with 6 bases in between. This CDR3 reads CAISERSSNQPQHF. The CDR3 coding sequence is TGTGCCATCAGTGAAAGGAGTAGCAATCAGCCCCAGCATTTT.

The CDR3 is CASSSSETGAHEQYF. Here the CDR3 DNA reads TGCGCCAGCAGCTCCTCAGAGACAGGGGCCCACGAGCAGTACTTC. This chain links TRBV5-1 with TRBJ2-7, with TRBD1 identical over 8 bases. The CDR3 contains 15 residues. V lost 3 bases to trimming and J lost 5 bases; unmatched junction nucleotides: 10. CDR1 is SGHRS, CDR2 YFSETQ, per germline.

This chain joins TRBV4-1 and TRBJ2-1; 13 bases are shared with TRBD2. J gave up 8 bases and V 4 bases, and 11 bases lay outside the gene matches. The CDR3 runs 17 residues. Germline CDR1 MGHRA, CDR2 YSYEKL. The CDR3 reads CASSRWTSGRMTDEQFF. The CDR3 coding sequence is TGCGCCAGCAGCCGCTGGACTAGCGGGAGAATGACGGATGAGCAGTTCTTC.

The genes are TRBV24-1 and TRBJ1-1; D gene uncertain. Trimming removed 8 bases from V and 1 base from J, with 10 bases in between. The CDR3 loop spans 13 amino acids. The V gene's germline CDR1 is KGHDR and CDR2 SFDVKD. CDR3 nucleotides: TGTGCCACCAAGGAGGCGGGGAACACTGAAGCTTTCTTT. Its translation is CATKEAGNTEAFF.

The J gene is TRBJ1-1, the V gene TRBV4-3; 8 bases agree with TRBD1. Germline loops: CDR1 LGHNA, CDR2 YSLEER. Trimming removed 3 bases from V and 1 base from J; junction bases left unmatched: 7. The CDR3 covers 16 residues. CDR3 DNA sequence: TGCGCCAGCAGCCACGATCGGACAGGGTGGAACACTGAAGCTTTCTTT. Protein product: CASSHDRTGWNTEAFF.

This chain uses TRBV6-6 with TRBJ2-7, with D possibly TRBD2 on 5 matching bases. V was cut by 4 bases and J by 5 bases, with 9 bases left in between. The CDR3 totals 12 residues. Germline assignment: CDR1 MNHNY and CDR2 SVGAGI (reference sequence). CDR3 coding DNA: TGTGCCAGCAGTTCCCGGGAAAACGAGCAGTACTTC. Protein product: CASSSRENEQYF.

The chain uses TRBV11-2 and TRBJ2-7; unclear D gene. The CDR3 extends over 12 amino acids. Germline V gene data show CDR1 as SGHAT and CDR2 as FQNNGV. Trimming removed 5 bases from V and 5 bases from J, with 10 bases in between. The CDR3 sequence is CASSRVGDEQYF. CDR3 bases: TGTGCCAGCAGCCGGGTAGGAGACGAGCAGTACTTC.

The chain links TRBV6-5 to TRBJ1-1; D is ambiguous. CDR3 length: 13 amino acids. Germline lookup yields CDR1 MNHEY and CDR2 SVGAGI. The ends were cut back, 3 bases at V and 7 bases at J, with 12 bases in the middle. The CDR3 nucleotides are TGTGCCAGCAGTTATCCGGGCGGGATTGAAGCTTTCTTT. As protein: CASSYPGGIEAFF.

The table lists this clone with a count of one. This chain connects TRBV28 to TRBJ2-7; 8 nucleotides agree with TRBD2. Unmatched junction bases numbered 3, after V lost 5 bases and J lost 0 bases. Germline CDR1 is MDHEN and CDR2 is SYDVKM. The CDR3 totals 14 residues. This chain's CDR3 is CASSSGGSSYEQYF. As DNA, the CDR3 is TGTGCCAGCAGTAGCGGGGGTAGCTCCTACGAGCAGTACTTC. Full variable domain (outside the CDR3, taken from reference TRBV28 and TRBJ2-7): DVKVTQSSRYLVKRTGEKVFLECVQDMDHENMFWYRQDPGLGLRLIYFSYDVKMKEKGDIPEGYSVSREKKERFSLILESASTNQTSMYLCASSSGGSSYEQYFGPGTRLTVT.

This chain uses TRBV5-1 with TRBJ2-3, with unresolved D. The CDR3 consists of 14 residues. Germline loops: CDR1 SGHRS, CDR2 YFSETQ. Trimming shortened V by 0 bases and J by 4 bases, and 9 bases separated the two germline ends. The CDR3 coding sequence is TGCGCCAGCAGCTTGGCCGGCAGCGCAGATACGCAGTATTTT. Amino acids: CASSLAGSADTQYF. Filled out from reference TRBV5-1 and TRBJ2-3, the complete variable domain reads KAGVTQTPRYLIKTRGQQVTLSCSPISGHRSVSWYQQTPGQGLQFLFEYFSETQRNKGNFPGRFSGRQFSNSRSEMNVSTLELGDSALYLCASSLAGSADTQYFGPGTRLTVL.